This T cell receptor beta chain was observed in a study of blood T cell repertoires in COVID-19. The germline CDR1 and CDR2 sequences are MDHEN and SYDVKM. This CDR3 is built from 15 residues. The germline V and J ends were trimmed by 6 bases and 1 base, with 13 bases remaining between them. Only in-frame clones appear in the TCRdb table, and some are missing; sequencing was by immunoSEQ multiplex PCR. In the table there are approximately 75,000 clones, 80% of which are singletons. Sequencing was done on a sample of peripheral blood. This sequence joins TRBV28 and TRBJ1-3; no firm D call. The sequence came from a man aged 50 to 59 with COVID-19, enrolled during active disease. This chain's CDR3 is CASRPTRRSGNTIYF. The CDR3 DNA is TGTGCCAGCAGACCGACACGGAGGTCTGGAAACACCATATATTTT.